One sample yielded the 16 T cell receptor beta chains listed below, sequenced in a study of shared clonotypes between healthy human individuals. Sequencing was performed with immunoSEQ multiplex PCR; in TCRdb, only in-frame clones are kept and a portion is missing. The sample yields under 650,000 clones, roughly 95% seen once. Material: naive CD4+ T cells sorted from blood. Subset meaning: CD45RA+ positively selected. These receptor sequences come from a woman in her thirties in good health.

As DNA, the CDR3 is TGTGCCAGCAGCTTAGCGGCCGGGACTAGCGGGAGGCACCAAGAGACCCAGTACTTC. Encoded protein: CASSLAAGTSGRHQETQYF. The V and J genes are TRBV13 and TRBJ2-5; 15 nucleotides agree with TRBD2. This CDR3 comprises 19 residues. V was pared by 1 base and J by 0 bases, with 6 bases of the junction left unmatched. Germline values: CDR1 PRHDT, CDR2 FYEKMQ (reference sequence).

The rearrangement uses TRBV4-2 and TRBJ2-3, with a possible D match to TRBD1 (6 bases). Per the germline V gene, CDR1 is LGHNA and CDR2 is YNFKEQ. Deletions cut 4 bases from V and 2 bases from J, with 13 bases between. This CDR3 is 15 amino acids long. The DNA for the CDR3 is TGTGCCAGCAGCCTTGTACAGGGAGTCACAGATACGCAGTATTTT. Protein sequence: CASSLVQGVTDTQYF.

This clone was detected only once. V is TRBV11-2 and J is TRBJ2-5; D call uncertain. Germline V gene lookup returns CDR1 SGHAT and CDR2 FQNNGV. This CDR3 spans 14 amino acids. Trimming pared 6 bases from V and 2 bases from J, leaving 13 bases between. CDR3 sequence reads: CASSFGVRQETQYF. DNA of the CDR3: TGTGCCAGCAGTTTCGGTGTGAGGCAAGAGACCCAGTACTTC.

The CDR3 DNA sequence: TGTGCCAGCAGTTTAGGAGGACGTCTACTCCCCTACGAGCAGTACTTC. Residues: CASSLGGRLLPYEQYF. The V gene is TRBV27, the J gene TRBJ2-7; perhaps TRBD2 as D (5 bases). Trimming left V 2 bases short and J 2 bases short, with 16 bases between. The CDR3 covers 16 residues. Germline CDR1 MNHEY, CDR2 SMNVEV (reference sequence).

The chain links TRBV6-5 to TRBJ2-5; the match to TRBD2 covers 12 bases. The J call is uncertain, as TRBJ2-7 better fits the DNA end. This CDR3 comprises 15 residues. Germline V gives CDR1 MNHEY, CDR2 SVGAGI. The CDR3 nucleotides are TGTGCCAGCAGTTATCGGACTAGCGGGATGGGCGAGCAGTACTTC. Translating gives CASSYRTSGMGEQYF.

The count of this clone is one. The CDR3 DNA sequence: TGTGCCAGTACCCAGGGGTCAGCGGGAGTCTACGAGCAGTACTTC. Translating gives CASTQGSAGVYEQYF. The chain links TRBV19 to TRBJ2-7; 8 nucleotides align to TRBD2. The CDR3 sequence is 15 residues long. Losses at the gene ends were 7 bases for V and 3 bases for J; bases not matched to a gene: 11. CDR1 and CDR2 from the germline V gene are LNHDA and SQIVND (reference sequence).

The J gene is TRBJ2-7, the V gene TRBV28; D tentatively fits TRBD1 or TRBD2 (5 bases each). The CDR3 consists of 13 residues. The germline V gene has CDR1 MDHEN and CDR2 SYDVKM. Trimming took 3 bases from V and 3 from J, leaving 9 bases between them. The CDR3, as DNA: TGTGCCAGCAGTTTGGGACCGCTCTACGAGCAGTACTTC. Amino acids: CASSLGPLYEQYF.

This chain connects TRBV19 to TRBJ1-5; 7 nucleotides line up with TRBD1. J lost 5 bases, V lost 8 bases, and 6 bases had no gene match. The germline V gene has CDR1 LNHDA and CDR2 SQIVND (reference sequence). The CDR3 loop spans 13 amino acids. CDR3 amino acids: CASATGVYQPQHF. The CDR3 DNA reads TGTGCCAGTGCTACAGGGGTCTATCAGCCCCAGCATTTT. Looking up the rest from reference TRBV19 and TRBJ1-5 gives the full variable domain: DGGITQSPKYLFRKEGQNVTLSCEQNLNHDAMYWYRQDPGQGLRLIYYSQIVNDFQKGDIAEGYSVSREKKESFPLTVTSAQKNPTAFYLCASATGVYQPQHFGDGTRLSIL.

The CDR3 DNA reads TGTGCCAGCAGCTTGGGATTGACAGCGAACACCGGGGAGCTGTTTTTT. Encoded protein: CASSLGLTANTGELFF. The V and J genes are TRBV5-6 and TRBJ2-2, with a possible D match to TRBD1 (5 bases). In germline, CDR1 is SGHDT, CDR2 YYEEEE. There are 16 residues in the CDR3. V lost 0 bases to trimming and J lost 0 bases, with 9 bases between them.

CDR3 sequence (DNA): TGTGCCAGCCGTTGGGACAGGAGCTCCTACGAGCAGTACTTC. Its translation: CASRWDRSSYEQYF. The V gene is TRBV28, the J gene TRBJ2-7; 8 bases are a match to TRBD1. Germline CDR1 is MDHEN and CDR2 is SYDVKM. This CDR3 comprises 14 residues. V was pared by 8 bases and J by 0 bases, with 6 bases of the junction left unmatched.

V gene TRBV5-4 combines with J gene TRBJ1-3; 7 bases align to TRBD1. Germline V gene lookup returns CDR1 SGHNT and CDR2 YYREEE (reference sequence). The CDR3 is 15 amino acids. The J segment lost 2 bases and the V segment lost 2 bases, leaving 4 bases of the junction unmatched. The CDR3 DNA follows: TGTGCCAGCAGCTTCTATCAGGGGGCTGGAAACACCATATATTTT. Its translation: CASSFYQGAGNTIYF.

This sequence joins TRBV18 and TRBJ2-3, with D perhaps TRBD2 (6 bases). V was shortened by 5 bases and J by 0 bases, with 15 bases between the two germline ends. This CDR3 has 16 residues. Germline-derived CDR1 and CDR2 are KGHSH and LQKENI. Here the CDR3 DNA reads TGTGCCAGCTCAAAAAGATCGGGACTTAGCACAGATACGCAGTATTTT. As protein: CASSKRSGLSTDTQYF.

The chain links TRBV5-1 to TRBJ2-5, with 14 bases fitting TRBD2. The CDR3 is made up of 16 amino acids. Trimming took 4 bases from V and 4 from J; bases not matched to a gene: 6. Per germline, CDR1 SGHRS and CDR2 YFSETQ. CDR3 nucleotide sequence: TGCGCCAGCAGCCGAGCCGGGACTAGCGGGAGAGAGACCCAGTACTTC. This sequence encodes CASSRAGTSGRETQYF.

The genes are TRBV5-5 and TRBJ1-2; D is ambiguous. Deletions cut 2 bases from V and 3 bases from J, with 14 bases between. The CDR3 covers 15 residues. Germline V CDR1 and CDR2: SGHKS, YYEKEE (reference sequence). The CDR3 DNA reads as TGTGCCAGCAGCTTCTCCCCTATGGGGTACTATGGCTACACCTTC. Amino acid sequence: CASSFSPMGYYGYTF.

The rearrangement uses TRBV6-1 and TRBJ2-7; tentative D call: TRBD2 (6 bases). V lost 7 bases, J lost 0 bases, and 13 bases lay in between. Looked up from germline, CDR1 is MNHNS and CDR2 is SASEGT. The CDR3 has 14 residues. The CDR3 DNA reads TGTGCCAGCAACAGCGGGCACAGCTCCTACGAGCAGTACTTC. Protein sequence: CASNSGHSSYEQYF.

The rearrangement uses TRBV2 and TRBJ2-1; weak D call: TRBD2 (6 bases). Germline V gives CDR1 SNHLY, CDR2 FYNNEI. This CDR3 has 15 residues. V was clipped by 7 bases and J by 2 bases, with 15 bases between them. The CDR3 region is CASTFDGGAYNEQFF. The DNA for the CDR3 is TGTGCCAGCACTTTCGACGGGGGTGCCTACAATGAGCAGTTCTTC.